The 2 T cell receptor beta chains reported below all come from one sample, sequenced in a study of tumor and adjacent non-tumor tissue in lung cancer. Three rounds of nested PCR, following a modified ARM-PCR protocol, produced the TCRbeta library. MiXCR was run by TCRdb on the multiplex PCR reads, yielding one entry per CDR3 protein. The data show more than 85,000 distinct CDR3 sequences, over 55% seen once. The template was RNA from unsorted bulk tissue. This non-tumor lung sample came from over 3 cm beyond the tumor edge. Sample: distant non-tumor lung tissue. Receptor source: a young man with non-small cell lung cancer.

Details on this clonotype: The junction does not match germline at one end; this may be a read error. This rearrangement joins TRBV11-1 to TRBJ2-1; D not resolved. The CDR3 is 16 amino acids. Germline CDR1 reads SGHAT; CDR2 reads FQDESV (reference sequence). The CDR3 sequence: CANSLLGLVGNNEQFF. The CDR3 DNA reads as TGTGCCAACAGCCTTCTGGGTCTAGTGGGGAACAATGAGCAGTTCTTC.

The V and J genes are TRBV11-2 and TRBJ2-1, with D unresolved. Deletions cut 2 bases from V and 6 bases from J, with 17 bases between. This CDR3 has 16 residues. Germline assignment: CDR1 SGHAT and CDR2 FQNNGV. The CDR3 bases are TGTGCCAGCAGCTTAAGGTGGCTTCTTAGGGTCAATGAGCAGTTCTTC. Translation gives CASSLRWLLRVNEQFF.